This is a list of T cell receptor beta chains from one sample in a study of cytomegalovirus exposure and HLA in healthy donors. The table came from immunoSEQ multiplex PCR; TCRdb's copy has only in-frame clones and leaves some out. The sample lists some 120,000 clones; over 60% were seen once. The sequenced sample consisted of PBMCs. The source of these receptors is a woman aged 40 to 50 in good health and CMV-seronegative. Both conserved end residues are part of each CDR3. The D gene is left open where the match is weak. Size is stated for part of the rows, as once, few or many counts, or as a class when the clone is expanded.

clone size	V gene	D gene	J gene	CDR3 protein	CDR3 DNA
NA	TRBV4-2	TRBD2	TRBJ2-5	CASSLHSGLAAQETQYF	TGTGCCAGCAGCCTCCATTCCGGACTAGCGGCTCAAGAGACCCAGTACTTC
NA	TRBV2	NA	TRBJ2-1	CASSESSYNEQFF	TGTGCCAGCAGTGAGAGCTCCTACAATGAGCAGTTCTTC
NA	TRBV5-4	NA	TRBJ1-4	CASSFLGGGLNEKLFF	TGTGCCAGCAGCTTCCTCGGGGGGGGCCTTAATGAAAAACTGTTTTTT
NA	TRBV23-1	NA	TRBJ1-5	CASSQFSGNSNQPQHF	TGCGCCAGCAGTCAATTTTCAGGGAATAGCAATCAGCCCCAGCATTTT
NA	TRBV5-1	TRBD1	TRBJ2-1	CASRTGTENEQFF	TGCGCCAGCAGGACCGGGACAGAGAATGAGCAGTTCTTC
NA	TRBV7-6	TRBD2	TRBJ2-1	CASSLVSGRRGVEQFF	TGTGCCAGCAGCTTAGTCAGCGGGAGAAGGGGGGTTGAGCAGTTCTTC
NA	TRBV7-9	NA	TRBJ2-7	CASSLGTGSRYF	TGTGCCAGCAGCTTAGGAACAGGGTCCCGGTACTTC
NA	TRBV19	TRBD1	TRBJ2-2	CASRKTGGTGELFF	TGTGCCAGTAGGAAGACAGGGGGTACCGGGGAGCTGTTTTTT
few	TRBV7-2	NA	TRBJ2-2	CASRWRKATGELFF	TGTGCCAGCAGGTGGAGGAAAGCCACCGGGGAGCTGTTTTTT
NA	TRBV5-6	NA	TRBJ2-3	CASSFGGTDTQYF	TGTGCCAGCAGCTTCGGGGGAACAGATACGCAGTATTTT
NA	TRBV6-5	TRBD1	TRBJ2-1	CASSYSKRQGYNEQFF	TGTGCCAGCAGTTACTCGAAGAGACAGGGCTACAATGAGCAGTTCTTC
NA	TRBV7-9	TRBD2	TRBJ2-3	CASSLGIAGSSTDTQYF	TGTGCCAGCAGCTTGGGTATAGCGGGATCTAGCACAGATACGCAGTATTTT